A single sample is the source of the 17 T cell receptor beta chains below, sequenced in a study of blood T cell repertoires in COVID-19. The table came from immunoSEQ multiplex PCR; TCRdb's copy has only in-frame clones and leaves some out. The repertoire has about 410,000 clones, about nine tenths of them found once; the top ten carry around 1.4%. Sample: peripheral blood. The receptors derive from a woman in her 30s with active or convalescent COVID-19.

The chain uses TRBV29-1 and TRBJ2-7; 7 nucleotides match TRBD1. Germline CDR1 is SQVTM and CDR2 is ANQGSEA. The CDR3 length is 15 residues. V was pared by 0 bases and J by 3 bases, with 8 bases of the junction left unmatched. In DNA form, the CDR3 reads TGCAGCGTTGAAGATAGGGCCTGGGACAGCTACGAGCAGTACTTC. This sequence encodes CSVEDRAWDSYEQYF.

This chain connects TRBV27 to TRBJ2-3; 12 bases map to TRBD2. Germline V gene lookup returns CDR1 MNHEY and CDR2 SMNVEV (reference sequence). The CDR3 totals 14 residues. With 8 bases clipped from V and 1 base from J, the junction kept 1 base outside the gene matches. The CDR3 coding sequence is TGTGCCAGCCGACTAGCGGGGGGCACAGATACGCAGTATTTT. Translation: CASRLAGGTDTQYF.

This sequence joins TRBV6-5 and TRBJ1-5, with 7 bases matching TRBD1. CDR3 size: 14 residues. V dropped 7 bases and J dropped 3; count of bases not matched to a gene: 6. Germline V lookup: CDR1 MNHEY, CDR2 SVGAGI. The CDR3 here is CASILGQNNQPQHF. CDR3 coding DNA: TGTGCCAGCATCTTGGGACAGAACAATCAGCCCCAGCATTTT.

DNA of the CDR3: TGTGCCAGTCGAACAGGTCAGCAGCCCCAGCATTTT. Its protein is CASRTGQQPQHF. The chain has TRBV27 and TRBJ1-5; the D gene is possibly TRBD1 (5 bases). CDR1 is MNHEY and CDR2 is SMNVEV in the germline V gene (reference sequence). This CDR3 comprises 12 residues. V was trimmed by 9 bases and J by 7 bases, leaving 13 bases between them.

The chain links TRBV14 to TRBJ2-1, with 14 bases identical to TRBD2. After removal of 3 bases from V and 8 bases from J, the junction contained 6 bases not matched to a gene. The CDR3 has 16 amino acids. In germline, CDR1 is SGHDN, CDR2 FVKESK. This CDR3 reads CASSQAGTSGRHEQFF. DNA of the CDR3: TGTGCCAGCAGCCAGGCCGGGACTAGCGGGAGACATGAGCAGTTCTTC.

The chain uses TRBV6-5 and TRBJ2-7; tentatively, D is TRBD2 (6 bases). With 6 bases removed from V and 2 bases from J, the gap between germline ends came to 11 bases. This CDR3 is 13 amino acids long. The germline CDR1 and CDR2 sequences are MNHEY and SVGAGI. CDR3 sequence reads: CASRGGGAYEQYF. CDR3 sequence (DNA): TGTGCCAGCAGGGGGGGAGGAGCCTACGAGCAGTACTTC.

As DNA, the CDR3 is TGTGCCAGCAGCCAACGGGGGGTCCAAGAGACCCAGTACTTC. Its translation is CASSQRGVQETQYF. The chain links TRBV3-1 (or the pseudogene TRBV3-2) to TRBJ2-5; 7 bases line up with TRBD2. Germline CDR1 LGHDT, CDR2 YNNKEL (reference sequence). The CDR3 is 14 residues long. Trimming removed 2 bases from V and 1 base from J; junction bases left unmatched: 1.

The CDR3 sequence is CASSYRQGQFNTEAFF. In nucleotides, the CDR3 is TGTGCCAGCAGTTACCGGCAGGGACAATTTAACACTGAAGCTTTCTTT. V is TRBV6-5 and J is TRBJ1-1, with a tentative D call TRBD1 (6 bases). V gave up 2 bases and J gave up 2 bases, with 15 bases separating them. This CDR3 region has 16 residues. Germline CDR1 is MNHEY and CDR2 is SVGAGI.

The chain carries TRBV6-5 and TRBJ2-2, with a tentative D call TRBD1 (6 bases). The CDR3 has 15 residues. V lost 7 bases and J lost 4, with 16 bases in between. Germline V lookup: CDR1 MNHEY, CDR2 SVGAGI. CDR3 residues: CASTPWGQGTGELFF. Here the CDR3 DNA reads TGTGCCAGCACCCCTTGGGGGCAGGGCACCGGGGAGCTGTTTTTT.

This clone showed up just once. This chain links TRBV5-1 with TRBJ1-4, with 8 bases that match TRBD1. The CDR3 loop spans 13 amino acids. J gave up 8 bases and V 7 bases, and 7 bases lay outside the gene matches. Germline CDR1 and CDR2: SGHRS and YFSETQ. CDR3 loop: CASSDRASEKLFF. In nucleotides, the CDR3 is TGCGCCAGCTCGGACAGGGCTTCAGAAAAACTGTTTTTT.

This clone was counted a single time. The chain joins TRBV4-1 to TRBJ1-4; TRBD1 is a possible D gene (5 bases). The V end lost 0 bases, the J end lost 8 bases, and 16 bases lay between the germline ends. Germline V gene lookup returns CDR1 MGHRA and CDR2 YSYEKL. CDR3 length equals 16 residues. CDR3 amino acids: CASSQERDGGLEKLFF. The CDR3 DNA is TGCGCCAGCAGCCAAGAGCGGGACGGGGGGTTAGAAAAACTGTTTTTT.

This chain uses TRBV29-1 with TRBJ2-1, with 8 bases that match TRBD2. The CDR3 totals 16 residues. With V trimmed by 5 bases and J by 0 bases, 9 bases remained unmatched. From germline, CDR1 is SQVTM and CDR2 ANQGSEA. CDR3: CSVKGLAGFSYNEQFF. DNA for the CDR3: TGCAGCGTTAAGGGGCTAGCGGGTTTCTCCTACAATGAGCAGTTCTTC.

This clone was found a few times. J is TRBJ2-1 and V is TRBV19; TRBD2 matches at 10 bases. Trimming cost V 2 bases and J 5 bases; bases outside gene matches: 6. Germline V CDR1 and CDR2: LNHDA, SQIVND (reference sequence). This CDR3 region has 16 residues. The CDR3 here is CASSISPSGGDNEQFF. In DNA, the CDR3 is TGTGCCAGTAGTATATCGCCTAGCGGGGGAGACAATGAGCAGTTCTTC.

The J gene is TRBJ1-4, the V gene TRBV7-9; D perhaps matches TRBD1 (5 bases). This CDR3 region has 14 residues. From germline, CDR1 is SEHNR and CDR2 FQNEAQ (reference sequence). V was cut by 2 bases and J by 5 bases, with 9 bases left in between. The CDR3 region is CASSLMDINEKLFF. The CDR3 DNA is TGTGCCAGCAGCTTAATGGACATCAATGAAAAACTGTTTTTT.

The chain has TRBV19 and TRBJ1-2; 7 nucleotides agree with TRBD1. The germline gives CDR1 LNHDA, CDR2 SQIVND (reference sequence). The CDR3 spans 15 residues. The junction had 12 bases not matched to a gene; V was cut back by 5 bases and J by 6 bases. CDR3 nucleotide sequence: TGTGCCAGTAGTCTTGAGACAGGGTGGGTCGATGGCTACACCTTC. Protein sequence: CASSLETGWVDGYTF.

The rearrangement uses TRBV5-6 and TRBJ2-1, with 7 bases lining up with TRBD1. CDR3 length: 14 residues. Looked up from germline, CDR1 is SGHDT and CDR2 is YYEEEE. After removal of 4 bases from V and 4 bases from J, the junction contained 5 bases not matched to a gene. CDR3 residues: CASSRDSQYNEQFF. The DNA of the CDR3 is TGTGCCAGCAGCCGGGACAGTCAGTACAATGAGCAGTTCTTC.

The table lists this clone with a count of one. The V call is TRBV4-1, the J call TRBJ2-3, with 7 bases that match TRBD2. Trimming at V came to 0 bases and at J to 3 bases, leaving 3 bases not matched to a gene. The CDR3 covers 15 residues. The germline gives CDR1 MGHRA, CDR2 YSYEKL. This CDR3 is CASSQEAGVTDTQYF. CDR3 sequence (DNA): TGCGCCAGCAGCCAAGAGGCGGGGGTGACAGATACGCAGTATTTT.